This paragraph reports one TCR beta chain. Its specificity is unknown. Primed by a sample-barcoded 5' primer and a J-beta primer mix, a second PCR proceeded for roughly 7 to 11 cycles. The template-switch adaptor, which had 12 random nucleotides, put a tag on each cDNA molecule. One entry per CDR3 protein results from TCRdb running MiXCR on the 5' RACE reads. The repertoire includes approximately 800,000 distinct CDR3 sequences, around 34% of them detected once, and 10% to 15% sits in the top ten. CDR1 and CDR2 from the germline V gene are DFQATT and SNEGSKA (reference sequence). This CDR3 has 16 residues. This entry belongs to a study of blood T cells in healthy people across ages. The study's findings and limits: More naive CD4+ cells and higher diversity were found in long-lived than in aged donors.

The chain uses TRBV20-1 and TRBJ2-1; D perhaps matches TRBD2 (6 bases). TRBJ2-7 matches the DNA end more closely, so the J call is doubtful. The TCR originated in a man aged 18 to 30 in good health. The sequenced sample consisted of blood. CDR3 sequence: CSARESGSGLYNEQYF. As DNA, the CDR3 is TGCAGTGCTAGAGAATCGGGTAGCGGACTCTACAATGAGCAGTACTTC.